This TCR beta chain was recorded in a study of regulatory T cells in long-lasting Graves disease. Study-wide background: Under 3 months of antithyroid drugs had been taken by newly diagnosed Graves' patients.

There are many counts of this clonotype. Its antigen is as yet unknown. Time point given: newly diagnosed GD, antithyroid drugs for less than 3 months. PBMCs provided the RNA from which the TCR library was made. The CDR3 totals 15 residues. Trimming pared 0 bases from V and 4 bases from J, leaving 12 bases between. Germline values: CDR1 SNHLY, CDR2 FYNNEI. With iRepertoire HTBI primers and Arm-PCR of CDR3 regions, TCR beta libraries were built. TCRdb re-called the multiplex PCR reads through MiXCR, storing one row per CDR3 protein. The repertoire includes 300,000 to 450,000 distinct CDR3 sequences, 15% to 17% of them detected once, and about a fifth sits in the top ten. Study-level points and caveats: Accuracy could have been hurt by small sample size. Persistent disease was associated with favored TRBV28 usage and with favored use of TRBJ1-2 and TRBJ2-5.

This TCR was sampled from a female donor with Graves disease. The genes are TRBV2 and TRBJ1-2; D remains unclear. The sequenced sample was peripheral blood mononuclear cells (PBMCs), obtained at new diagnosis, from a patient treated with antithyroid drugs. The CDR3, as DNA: TGTGCCAGCAGTGAAGCGGTTGAGGTTAGCTATGGCTACACCTTC. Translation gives CASSEAVEVSYGYTF.